The 9 T cell receptor beta chains below all came from one sample that was sequenced in a study of spatial heterogeneity in lung cancer. TCRdb reanalysed the 5' RACE reads using MiXCR and keeps one entry per CDR3 protein. There are some 15,000 distinct CDR3 sequences in the sample; roughly a tenth occur only once, and approximately 35% lies in the top ten. The time point: sample taken at primary tumor resection. Whole RNA was taken from tumor, nontumor lung or frozen PBMC; it was then sequenced unsorted. The starting material was PBMCs, obtained at surgery. These receptors originate from a female donor with early-stage non-small cell lung cancer.

The chain uses TRBV13 and TRBJ2-3; 8 nucleotides agree with TRBD2. The CDR3 sequence is 15 residues long. Germline values: CDR1 PRHDT, CDR2 FYEKMQ (reference sequence). V dropped 5 bases and J dropped 1; count of bases not matched to a gene: 5. In DNA form, the CDR3 reads TGTGCCAGCAGCAGTGGGACTAGAGGCACAGATACGCAGTATTTT. The encoded protein is CASSSGTRGTDTQYF.

This clonotype was seen a few times. The rearrangement joins TRBV20-1 to TRBJ1-4; D uncertain. From germline, CDR1 is DFQATT and CDR2 SNEGSKA (reference sequence). The V end was cut by 4 bases, the J end by 2 bases, with 11 bases between. The CDR3 totals 14 residues. This chain's CDR3 is CSATFAPTNEKLFF. CDR3 bases: TGCAGTGCTACCTTTGCCCCGACTAATGAAAAACTGTTTTTT.

At least ten counts were recorded for this clonotype. The chain has TRBV28 and TRBJ2-3; 12 positions match TRBD2. Unmatched junction bases numbered 13, after V lost 6 bases and J lost 6 bases. Germline-derived CDR1 and CDR2 are MDHEN and SYDVKM. The CDR3 has 17 residues. Here the CDR3 DNA reads TGTGCCAGCAGCCCCACTAGCGGGGGGTCCAAGGCCGATACGCAGTATTTT. It is translated as CASSPTSGGSKADTQYF.

This clonotype has only a few counts. This chain links TRBV19 with TRBJ1-4; no firm D call. The V gene lost 4 bases and the J gene lost 10 bases, with 13 bases spanning the gap. Germline V CDR1 and CDR2: LNHDA, SQIVND (reference sequence). The CDR3 runs 13 residues. The DNA for the CDR3 is TGTGCCAGTAGTAGGACGGCCGGAGGAAAACTGTTTTTT. As protein: CASSRTAGGKLFF.

The rearrangement joins TRBV20-1 to TRBJ2-5; 10 bases are shared with TRBD1. This CDR3 has 15 amino acids. CDR1 and CDR2 from the germline V gene are DFQATT and SNEGSKA (reference sequence). The junction had 8 bases not matched to a gene; V was cut back by 2 bases and J by 5 bases. The CDR3 reads CSARPGTGVEETQYF. CDR3 nucleotide sequence: TGCAGTGCTAGACCCGGGACAGGGGTGGAGGAGACCCAGTACTTC.

This clonotype has only a few counts. CDR3 sequence: CASSRDQGANVLTF. CDR3 nucleotide sequence: TGCGCCAGCAGTCGCGACCAGGGAGCCAACGTCCTGACTTTC. The chain combines TRBV5-1 with TRBJ2-6; maybe TRBD1 (5 bases). Trimming took 5 bases from V and 7 from J, leaving 13 bases between them. Germline CDR1 SGHRS, CDR2 YFSETQ. The CDR3 length is 14 residues.

The chain has TRBV29-1 and TRBJ2-1; TRBD1 matches at 10 bases. From germline, CDR1 is SQVTM and CDR2 ANQGSEA. The trim removed 7 bases at V and 6 bases at J, leaving 6 bases unmatched. CDR3 length equals 13 residues. The CDR3 bases are TGCAGCGCAAGACAGGGGGCGAGCAATGAGCAGTTCTTC. Translated, it gives CSARQGASNEQFF.

By frequency in the sample, this clonotype is medium-sized. This rearrangement joins TRBV10-2 to TRBJ2-7; no clear D. This CDR3 comprises 12 residues. The ends were cut back, 2 bases at V and 2 bases at J, with 4 bases in the middle. The germline CDR1 and CDR2 sequences are WSHSY and SAAADI. The CDR3 sequence: CASSEATYEQYF. DNA for the CDR3: TGCGCCAGCAGTGAGGCAACCTACGAGCAGTACTTC.

By share, this clonotype ranks as medium-sized. V gene TRBV25-1 combines with J gene TRBJ2-3; 9 nucleotides align to TRBD1. In germline, CDR1 is MGHDK, CDR2 SYGVNS. The CDR3 is 14 amino acids. Trimming took 7 bases from V and 2 from J; bases not matched to a gene: 4. The CDR3 is CASTGQGFTDTQYF. As DNA, the CDR3 is TGTGCCAGCACGGGACAGGGCTTCACAGATACGCAGTATTTT.